These T cell receptor beta chains were read from a single sample in a study of blood T cell repertoires in COVID-19. TCRdb keeps only in-frame clones here, not all; method: immunoSEQ multiplex PCR. The table lists about 160,000 clones, about 83% of them singletons. What was sequenced was peripheral blood. Receptors were obtained from a man in his 70s who had recovered from COVID-19. Both conserved end residues are part of each CDR3. D genes are given only for firm matches. Clone sizes are given selectively: once, few, many, or a class where the clone is expanded.

v_call	j_call	clone_size	d_call	cdr3_aa	cdr3_nt
TRBV5-1	TRBJ2-6	.	.	CASSWSGLGANVLTF	TGCGCCAGCAGCTGGTCGGGACTTGGGGCCAACGTCCTGACTTTC
TRBV7-2	TRBJ2-7	.	TRBD2	CASSLARLAGADEQYF	TGTGCCAGCAGCTTAGCGCGACTAGCGGGAGCTGACGAGCAGTACTTC
TRBV4-1	TRBJ1-5	.	.	CASSPQGNSNQPQHF	TGCGCCAGCAGCCCCCAGGGGAATAGCAATCAGCCCCAGCATTTT
TRBV10-3	TRBJ1-2	.	.	CAITTPGNYGYTF	TGTGCCATCACGACGCCGGGGAACTATGGCTACACCTTC
TRBV15	TRBJ2-7	.	.	CATSRDPVSDEQYF	TGTGCCACCAGCAGAGATCCTGTTTCCGACGAGCAGTACTTC
TRBV13	TRBJ1-3	.	.	CASSLGDTSGNTIYF	TGTGCCAGCAGCTTAGGGGACACCTCTGGAAACACCATATATTTT
TRBV5-1	TRBJ2-1	.	TRBD2	CASSLEPSGSNEQFF	TGCGCCAGCAGCTTGGAACCTAGCGGGAGCAATGAGCAGTTCTTC
TRBV6-1	TRBJ1-2	.	.	CASSDPGWNYGYTF	TGTGCCAGCAGTGACCCAGGGTGGAACTATGGCTACACCTTC
TRBV28	TRBJ1-1	.	.	CASSFNFAGPQTGEAFF	TGTGCCAGCAGTTTTAATTTCGCGGGACCCCAAACTGGGGAAGCTTTCTTT
TRBV11-3	TRBJ1-1	.	.	CASRESRLFTEAFF	TGTGCCAGCAGGGAATCGAGGCTCTTCACTGAAGCTTTCTTT
TRBV3-1/TRBV3-2	TRBJ1-1	.	.	CASSHSQGNTEAFF	TGTGCCAGCAGCCACTCACAGGGAAACACTGAAGCTTTCTTT
TRBV5-5	TRBJ2-7	.	.	CASSSEPAGYEQYF	TGTGCCAGCAGTAGTGAACCTGCGGGGTACGAGCAGTACTTC
TRBV14	TRBJ2-7	.	.	CASSQGRQVFYEQYF	TGTGCCAGCAGCCAGGGCCGACAGGTCTTTTACGAGCAGTACTTC
TRBV24-1	TRBJ2-1	.	TRBD2	CATSSGGLGSIDNEQFF	TGTGCCACCAGCTCGGGGGGACTAGGCTCTATAGACAATGAGCAGTTCTTC
TRBV28	TRBJ1-3	.	.	CASSLVISSGNTIYF	TGTGCCAGCAGTTTGGTTATTAGCTCTGGAAACACCATATATTTT
TRBV4-1	TRBJ2-2	.	.	CASRRGGELFF	TGCGCCAGCCGCCGAGGCGGGGAGCTGTTTTTT
TRBV5-1	TRBJ2-7	.	TRBD1	CASSLGTGGLYEQYF	TGCGCCAGCAGCTTGGGGACAGGGGGTCTCTACGAGCAGTACTTC
TRBV9	TRBJ2-6	.	.	CASSESGAGANVLTF	TGTGCCAGCAGCGAGTCAGGGGCTGGGGCCAACGTCCTGACTTTC
TRBV21-1	TRBJ1-4	.	.	CASSKSRTGNEKLFF	TGTGCCAGCAGCAAAAGCCGGACGGGGAATGAAAAACTGTTTTTT
TRBV2	TRBJ2-1	once	.	CASSPSQGIGEQFF	TGTGCCAGCAGTCCTTCTCAGGGAATTGGTGAGCAGTTCTTC
TRBV28	TRBJ2-7	.	.	CASSLKVGGQYF	TGTGCCAGCAGTTTAAAGGTCGGGGGGCAGTACTTC
TRBV3-1/TRBV3-2	TRBJ1-4	.	.	CASSQDFQGGEKLFF	TGTGCCAGCAGCCAAGATTTCCAGGGTGGTGAAAAACTGTTTTTT
TRBV19	TRBJ1-4	.	.	CASSIRTATNEKLFF	TGTGCCAGTAGTATCCGGACTGCAACTAATGAAAAACTGTTTTTT
TRBV7-2	TRBJ2-2	.	.	CASSPSFNTGELFF	TGTGCCAGCAGCCCAAGCTTTAACACCGGGGAGCTGTTTTTT
TRBV24-1	TRBJ1-5	.	.	CATSDSRRGQDQPQHF	TGTGCCACCAGTGATTCACGCAGGGGTCAGGATCAGCCCCAGCATTTT
TRBV7-2	TRBJ2-1	.	TRBD2	CASSLAAGVHYNEQFF	TGTGCCAGCAGCTTAGCGGCGGGAGTTCATTACAATGAGCAGTTCTTC
TRBV7-6	TRBJ1-5	.	TRBD1	CASSPGQGYNQPQHF	TGTGCCAGCAGCCCGGGACAGGGATACAATCAGCCCCAGCATTTT
TRBV6-1	TRBJ2-2	.	TRBD2	CASSGWLAGGPWELFF	TGTGCCAGCAGTGGGTGGCTAGCGGGAGGGCCATGGGAGCTGTTTTTT
TRBV28	TRBJ2-7	once	.	CASTLQGYEQYF	TGTGCCAGCACCCTCCAGGGTTACGAGCAGTACTTC
TRBV5-1	TRBJ1-1	once	TRBD1	CASSLDRGPEAFF	TGCGCCAGCAGCCTCGACAGGGGCCCTGAAGCTTTCTTT
TRBV7-9	TRBJ1-4	.	TRBD1	CASSLGQGSGKLFF	TGTGCCAGCAGCCTGGGACAGGGATCGGGAAAACTGTTTTTT
TRBV3-1/TRBV3-2	TRBJ2-2	once	.	CASSPGSPQLFF	TGTGCCAGCAGCCCGGGAAGCCCCCAGCTGTTTTTT
TRBV5-1	TRBJ1-2	once	TRBD1	CASSSNRGRENGYTF	TGCGCCAGCAGCTCGAACAGGGGGAGAGAGAATGGCTACACCTTC
TRBV30	TRBJ2-5	.	TRBD2	CAWRGLAGAGETQYF	TGTGCCTGGAGGGGACTAGCGGGAGCCGGGGAGACCCAGTACTTC
TRBV6-4	TRBJ1-1	.	.	CASSDQGSNEAFF	TGTGCCAGCAGTGACCAGGGGTCGAATGAAGCTTTCTTT
TRBV28	TRBJ2-1	once	.	CASSLAGTPSNEQFF	TGTGCCAGCAGTTTAGCGGGAACTCCCTCCAATGAGCAGTTCTTC
TRBV29-1	TRBJ2-1	.	TRBD2	CSVLTSGTYNEQFF	TGCAGCGTTTTAACTAGCGGGACATACAATGAGCAGTTCTTC